This T cell receptor beta chain was observed in a study of human T cells and chemical hapten exposure. Across the whole study: Minor volume differences among pooled libraries chiefly drove per-sample TCR yield variation.

Time point: patch test 3, about 24 weeks after DPC sensitization. Treatment given: therapeutic diphenylcyclopropenone sensitization with weekly scalp DPC. This clonotype was seen a handful of times. The germline V gene has CDR1 DFQATT and CDR2 SNEGSKA (reference sequence). This CDR3 comprises 14 residues. The V end was cut by 0 bases, the J end by 1 base, with 7 bases between. TCRdb ran MiXCR on the RACE reads and lists one entry per CDR3 protein. The table lists about 170,000 distinct CDR3 sequences, 25% to 35% of them singletons. This receptor was obtained from a young woman with alopecia areata. Some clones in this sample may be carry-over from other donors' samples. This rearrangement joins TRBV20-1 to TRBJ2-1; D call uncertain. Here the sequenced sample was whole blood, taken in connection with sensitization to the hapten diphenylcyclopropenone (DPC). This CDR3 reads CSARDRVSYNEQFF. The CDR3 region has the DNA TGCAGTGCTAGAGATCGGGTTTCCTACAATGAGCAGTTCTTC.